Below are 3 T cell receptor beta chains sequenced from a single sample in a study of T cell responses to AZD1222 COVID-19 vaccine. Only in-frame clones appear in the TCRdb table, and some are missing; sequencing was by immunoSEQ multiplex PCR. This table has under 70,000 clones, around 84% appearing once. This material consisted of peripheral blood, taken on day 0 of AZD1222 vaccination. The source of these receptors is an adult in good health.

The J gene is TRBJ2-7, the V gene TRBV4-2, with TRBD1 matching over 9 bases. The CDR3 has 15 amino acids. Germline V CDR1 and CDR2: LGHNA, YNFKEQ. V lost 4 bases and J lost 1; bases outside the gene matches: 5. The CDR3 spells CASSPRDRASYEQYF. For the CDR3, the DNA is TGTGCCAGCAGCCCACGGGACAGGGCTTCCTACGAGCAGTACTTC.

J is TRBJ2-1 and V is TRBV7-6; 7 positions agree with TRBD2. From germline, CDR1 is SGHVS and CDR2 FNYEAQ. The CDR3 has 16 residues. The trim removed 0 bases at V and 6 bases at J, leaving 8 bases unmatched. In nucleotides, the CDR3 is TGTGCCAGCAGCTTAGCGGACACGGTAGCGGGCAATGAGCAGTTCTTC. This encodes CASSLADTVAGNEQFF.

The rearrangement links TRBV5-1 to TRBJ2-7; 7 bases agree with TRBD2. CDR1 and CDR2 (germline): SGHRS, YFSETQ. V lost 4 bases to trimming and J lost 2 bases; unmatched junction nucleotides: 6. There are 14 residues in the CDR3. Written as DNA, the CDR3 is TGCGCCAGCAGCGCCGGGACTACACCCTACGAGCAGTACTTC. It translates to CASSAGTTPYEQYF.